The present T cell receptor beta chain was sequenced within a study of cytomegalovirus exposure and HLA in healthy donors (dated by TCRdb to the late 2010s). Context from the whole study: An earlier analysis of 587 of the donors reported about 260 Gb of sequence data and approximately 120 million unique TCR beta sequences obtained from roughly 170 million T cells. The study aimed to test whether signatures of past pathogen exposure could be identified by cataloging public T cell receptors. Every repertoire in the discovery cohort had been generated on one and the same sequencing platform. To decide whether each TCR beta V gene segment behaved as functional or pseudogenic, an earlier analysis of approximately 600 of the donors relied on high-throughput TCR beta sequencing. Roughly 310 gigabases of sequencing data and around 87 million unique TCR sequences were included in an early release covering about 620 HLA-typed donors. Across under 500 genotyped donors of the cohort, an average of roughly 250,000 unique TCR beta nucleotide sequences per donor were sequenced, and 15% to 20% of those sequences were non-productive. The later analysis used no new phenotypic data to find candidate immune exposures, relying instead on TCR beta sequences and their occurrence across donors. Both class I and class II loci were covered by HLA typing, at four-digit resolution. The number of donors typed differed by locus, with roughly 629-640 for A, B, C, DRB1 and DQB1, around 520 for DQA1, 600 to 610 for DPA1, and approximately 470 for DPB1. The T cell repertoires of some 700 subjects were profiled by immunosequencing and related to cytomegalovirus serostatus. About five DR-DQ haplotypes were handled as single units for association and clustering because linkage in the cohort was strong. A later analysis re-analyzed previously published TCR beta repertoires from 600 to 850 donors and added high-resolution HLA genotyping to study TCR occurrence patterns. Donor age, sex, ethnicity and CMV serostatus were collected together with the repertoire data. Of the roughly 400 genotyped donors, approximately 83% fell in the genetic ancestry cluster associated with self-reported Caucasian donors. In addition to the first cohort of 666 subjects, a separate validation cohort of around 110 different subjects was used. A later genetic analysis used genome-wide SNP genotypes for about 65% of the 666 donors, treating that subset as a discovery cohort. To predict cytomegalovirus infection status, the study brought together high-throughput TCR immunosequencing, statistical association of individual TCRs with disease status, and machine learning.

Details on this clone: What antigen it recognizes has not been identified. No qualities accompany the bases; no much larger clone lies one base away.

The cohort comprised more than 550 healthy bone marrow donors. At the time of sampling, every cohort member was nominally healthy, though immune exposures that went unrecorded were likely present. The donor tested CMV seronegative, placing the donor among the approximately 360 seronegative members of the cohort. Each donor provided a peripheral blood sample, and peripheral blood mononuclear cells were used for TCR beta sequencing. Genomic DNA extraction from the blood cell samples was performed with the Qiagen DNeasy Blood Extraction Kit. What the authors observed across the whole study: This cohort had only TCR beta chains sequenced, and the lack of alpha or paired-chain data limited which features could be detected. Assigning TCR associations to individual alleles was difficult when HLA alleles, especially DR and DQ, strongly co-occurred. Correlated functional status among segregating V segments might reflect linkage disequilibrium, but an unknown experimental factor could not be ruled out. The study listed approximately 160 TCR beta chains as associated with cytomegalovirus. The earlier analysis of 587 of the donors excluded approximately 15 rarely observed V segments, including chromosome 9 orphons, because counts were too low. In both the original and validation cohorts, the classifier was reported to diagnose cytomegalovirus status with high specificity and sensitivity. In a later analysis, TCR association rates were found to vary across HLA loci, with the most associated TCRs seen for DRB1 alleles and the fewest for HLA-C alleles. A further reported finding was that TCR beta sequences accurately predicted the HLA-A and HLA-B alleles for most subjects in the first cohort. A later analysis reported that several top co-occurrence clusters appeared linked to parvovirus B19, influenza, CMV and Epstein-Barr virus. A later analysis found that most CMV-associated TCR beta chains appeared HLA-restricted, with HLA associations seemingly driven largely by CMV exposure. A later analysis found that HLA-associated TCR beta chains were more clonally expanded and had lower generation probabilities than equally common non-associated chains. CMV serostatus was the only immune exposure information available for the cohort. Presence/absence analyses assumed roughly uniform sequencing depth across donors, an assumption that may not hold. A cluster of highly shared sequence variants was judged likely to represent a technical artifact of the sequencing pipeline. It was suggested by the authors that the approach could potentially be generalized to other disease states and immunological phenotypes. A later genetic analysis associated a missense DCLRE1C variant with V-gene and J-gene trimming of TCR beta chains, and an independent cohort replicated the association. Because some donors lacked HLA typing at each locus, the association tests relied only on the typed subset. In vitro tests confirmed that a few of the cytomegalovirus-associated TCR beta chains recognize cytomegalovirus antigens. While some public TCRs were present in many individuals, most TCR sequences turned up only very rarely across donors. According to a later genetic analysis, donors in an Asian-associated ancestry cluster had fewer N-insertions in productive TCRs than the approximately 670-donor mean. In an earlier analysis of a few hundred of the donors, most TCR beta V segments were observed in productive rearrangements about 87% or about 30% of the time, broadly matching IMGT annotations. A later analysis associated around 16,000 TCR beta sequences with specific HLA alleles at a false discovery rate of 0.05.

Libraries were built with the immunoSEQ multiplex PCR assay. For the multiplex PCR, a mixture combining 60 forward primers for TCR Vbeta segments and 13 reverse primers for TCR Jbeta segments was used. The CDR3 region of rearranged TCR beta genes was amplified from genomic DNA with a multiplex PCR assay. On the Illumina HiSeq System, the amplified TCR beta libraries were sequenced as 87-base-pair reads. The authors processed their data as follows. A later analysis counted approximately 84 million unique TCR beta chains across the 666 repertoires, and 9 million to 14 million of these chains were shared by at least two donors. A nearest-neighbor algorithm error-corrected the raw reads and collapsed the reads into unique sequences, merging closely related sequences to remove PCR and sequencing errors. V, D and J gene segments were assigned by aligning CDR3 sequences to IMGT reference sequences. For a sequence to be retained, at least a six-nucleotide match to both a V gene segment and a J gene segment was required. A rearrangement was called productive if the CDR3 had no stop codons and remained in frame with V and J, and every other rearrangement was called non-productive. CDR3 was defined according to IMGT convention as the region running from the second conserved V-encoded cysteine to the conserved J-encoded phenylalanine. The earlier analysis of approximately 500 of the donors excluded sequences that lacked an unambiguous match to a single V gene segment. An earlier analysis of approximately 590 of the donors called V segments functional above 56.7% productive rearrangements and segregating when the between-donor standard deviation exceeded 5%. A statistical classification framework was built for diagnosing cytomegalovirus status from the catalog of TCR beta chain sequences. In a later analysis, V and J genes were assigned by comparing TCR nucleotide sequences against IMGT/GENE-DB human TR gene sequences. Using the TCRdist pipeline, a later analysis assigned CDR3 sequences along with most-parsimonious VDJ recombination scenarios. In a later analysis, every TCR beta chain was defined by the combination of its CDR3 amino acid sequence and its V-gene family, and reads without a unique V-gene family were dropped. A later analysis removed 592 highly shared, low-generation-probability nucleotide sequences to deal with suspected cross-contamination and a sequencing artifact. In a later analysis, a clonal expansion index for each public chain was calculated from normalized within-repertoire ranks of inferred template counts. In a later analysis, generation probabilities were computed with a VDJ recombination model fitted to out-of-frame rearrangements, and the resulting probabilities were checked against IGoR. In a later analysis, TCR-TCR, TCR-HLA and TCR-CMV co-occurrence was scored with hypergeometric tests, and a repertoire-size bias correction was applied to TCR pairs. A later analysis estimated false discovery rates by permuting HLA or CMV assignments 20 times. In a later analysis, co-occurring TCRs were grouped with DBSCAN, and TCRdist sequence similarity was added when clustering was performed within HLA-allele-positive subsets. Co-occurrence clustering excluded repertoires with fewer than 30,000 or more than 120,000 public chains, plus five with anomalous nucleotide sharing. TCRdb mirrors the immuneACCESS table, restricted to in-frame sequences. Some clones are absent from its copies; in checked studies, under half trace to an unresolved V gene, and the reason for the others is unknown. V and J calls and clone size are as listed in that table; D and trimming were resolved from the DNA. Recorded for this sample are roughly 130,000 clones; approximately 80% of them occurred a single time. In total, the top ten clones hold roughly 1.2% of the sample.

Sequencing input: PBMCs. This TCR was sampled from a girl between 2 and 10 years old in good health and CMV-seronegative.

The bases read TGTGCCAGCAGTGAACATAGTAGGGAAGCGGGTTACGGCGGGGAGCTGTTTTTT. Translated, it reads CASSEHSREAGYGGELFF. The rearrangement joined TRBV6-1 to TRBJ2-2, and perhaps TRBD2 as D gene, on 6 matching bases. The junction carries 23 bases between V and J, which are trimmed by 2 bases and 7 bases respectively. The cysteine opens and the phenylalanine closes a CDR3 of 18 amino acids. Only CDR3 DNA is held: 54 bases, read in frame from base 1. The germline V gene yields MNHNS for CDR1 and SASEGT for CDR2.